This T cell receptor beta chain was sequenced in a study of molecular identifiers for immune sequencing clone quantification. This clonotype was seen repeatedly, ten times or more. With 1 base clipped from V and 2 bases from J, the junction kept 16 bases outside the gene matches. The CDR3 has 19 amino acids. The germline gives CDR1 LGHNA, CDR2 YSLEER. TCRdb itself ran the PCR reads through MiXCR, one entry per CDR3 protein. The sample yields about 510,000 distinct CDR3 sequences, less than 30% seen once. The V gene is TRBV4-3, the J gene TRBJ2-5, with TRBD2 matching 7 bases. Sample: naive CD8+ T cells from blood, with Jurkat cell RNA spiked in. Subset in this sample: FACS-sorted CD8+CD4-CCR7+CD45RA+ naive T cells. This receptor was identified in a human donor in good health. Some libraries in this study had Jurkat cell RNA spiked in. The CDR3 loop is CASSQAGSSASGLQETQYF. For the CDR3, the DNA is TGCGCCAGCAGCCAAGCGGGCAGTAGCGCTAGCGGCCTACAAGAGACCCAGTACTTC.